This T cell receptor (beta chain) was identified in a study of T-cell memory formation after mild COVID-19. Study background: TCR clusters were mostly confined to one donor each. General study findings and limits: In pre-infection memory, a portion of responding clones appeared, which suggested that cross-reactive memory joined. Later expanders leaned CD4+, whereas clones that contracted between day 15 and 85 were balanced CD4/CD8.

The CDR3 extends over 16 amino acids. Trimming left V 2 bases short and J 7 bases short, with 18 bases between. In germline, CDR1 is MNHNS, CDR2 SASEGT. TCRalpha and TCRbeta libraries used 5'RACE with constant-segment primers and UMIs. TCRdb used MiXCR to reprocess the 5' RACE reads, holding one entry per CDR3 protein. The top ten clones hold approximately 20% of a sample with about 340,000 distinct CDR3 sequences, about a sixth of them seen once. This clonotype occurred a few times. Its antigen is as yet unknown. Input material: PBMCs or a T cell subset sorted from them (not recorded which). The receptor was derived from a man younger than 35 who had mild COVID-19 (a few samples of this study predate the infection). Cell type and time point are not known. The chain recombines TRBV6-1 with TRBJ1-5, with no clear D. The CDR3 region is CASSEWEAPYEQPQHF. CDR3 coding DNA: TGTGCCAGCAGTGAATGGGAGGCGCCCTATGAACAGCCCCAGCATTTT.